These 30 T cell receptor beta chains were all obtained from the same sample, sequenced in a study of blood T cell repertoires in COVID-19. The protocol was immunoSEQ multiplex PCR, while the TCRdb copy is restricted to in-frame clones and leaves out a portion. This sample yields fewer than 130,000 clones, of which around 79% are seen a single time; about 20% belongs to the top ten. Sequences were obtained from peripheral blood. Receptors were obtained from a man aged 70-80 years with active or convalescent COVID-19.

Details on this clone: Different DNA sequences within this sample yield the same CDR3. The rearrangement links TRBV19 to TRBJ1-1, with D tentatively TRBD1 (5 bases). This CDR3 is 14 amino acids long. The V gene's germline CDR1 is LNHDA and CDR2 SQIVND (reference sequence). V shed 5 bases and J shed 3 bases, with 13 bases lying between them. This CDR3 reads CASSSRARDTEAFF. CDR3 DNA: TGTGCCAGTAGTTCCAGGGCCAGGGACACTGAAGCTTTCTTT. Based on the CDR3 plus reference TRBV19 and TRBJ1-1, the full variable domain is DGGITQSPKYLFRKEGQNVTLSCEQNLNHDAMYWYRQDPGQGLRLIYYSQIVNDFQKGDIAEGYSVSREKKESFPLTVTSAQKNPTAFYLCASSSRARDTEAFFGQGTRLTVV.

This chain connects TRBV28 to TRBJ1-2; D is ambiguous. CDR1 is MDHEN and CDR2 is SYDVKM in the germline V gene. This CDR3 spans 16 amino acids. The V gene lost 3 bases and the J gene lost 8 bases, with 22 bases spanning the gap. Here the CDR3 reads CASSLVGSAGKGGYTF. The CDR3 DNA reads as TGTGCCAGCAGTTTGGTCGGGAGTGCGGGAAAGGGAGGCTACACCTTC.

CDR3 in DNA: TGTGCCAGTAGCCGGGATTACGCTTGGTGGGCTTTCTTT. Residues: CASSRDYAWWAFF. The chain couples TRBV19 to TRBJ1-1; D is uncertain. V was pared by 6 bases and J by 11 bases, with 19 bases between. CDR1 is LNHDA, CDR2 SQIVND, per germline (reference sequence). This CDR3 is built from 13 residues.

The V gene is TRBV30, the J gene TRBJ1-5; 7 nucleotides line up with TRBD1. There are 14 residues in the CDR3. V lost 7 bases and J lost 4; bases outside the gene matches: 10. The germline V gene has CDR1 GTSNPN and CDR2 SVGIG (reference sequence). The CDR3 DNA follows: TGTGCCTTTACAGGGGCCGGGGGAAATCAGCCCCAGCATTTT. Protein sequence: CAFTGAGGNQPQHF.

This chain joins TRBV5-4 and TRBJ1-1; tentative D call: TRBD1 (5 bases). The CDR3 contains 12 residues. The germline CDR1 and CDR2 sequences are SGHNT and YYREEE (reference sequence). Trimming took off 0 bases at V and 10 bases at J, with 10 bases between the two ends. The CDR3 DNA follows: TGTGCCAGCAGCTTGGAGAGACAGAGAGCTTTCTTT. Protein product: CASSLERQRAFF.

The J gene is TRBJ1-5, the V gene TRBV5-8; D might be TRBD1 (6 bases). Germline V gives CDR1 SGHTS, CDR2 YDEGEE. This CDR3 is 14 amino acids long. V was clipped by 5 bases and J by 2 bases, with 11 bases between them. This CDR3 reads CASSSRQGNQPQHF. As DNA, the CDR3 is TGTGCCAGCAGTTCTAGACAGGGCAATCAGCCCCAGCATTTT.

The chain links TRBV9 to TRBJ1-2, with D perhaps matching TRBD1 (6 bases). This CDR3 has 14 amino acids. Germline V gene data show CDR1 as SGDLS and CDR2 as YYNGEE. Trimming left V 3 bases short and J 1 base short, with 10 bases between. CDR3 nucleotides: TGTGCCAGCAGCGCCACAGGGAATAACTATGGCTACACCTTC. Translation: CASSATGNNYGYTF.

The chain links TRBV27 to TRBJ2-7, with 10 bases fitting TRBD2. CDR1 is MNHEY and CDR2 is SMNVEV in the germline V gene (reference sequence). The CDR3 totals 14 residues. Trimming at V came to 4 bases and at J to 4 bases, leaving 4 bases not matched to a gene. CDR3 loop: CASSWSGRAYEQYF. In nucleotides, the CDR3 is TGTGCCAGCAGTTGGAGCGGGAGGGCTTACGAGCAGTACTTC.

The CDR3 DNA follows: TGTGCCAGCCAAGGGTCCTGGACAGCCGATCTCTATAATTCACCCCTCCACTTT. Protein product: CASQGSWTADLYNSPLHF. V is TRBV28 and J is TRBJ1-6, with TRBD1 as a possible D gene (6 bases). Trimming pared 8 bases from V and 3 bases from J, leaving 23 bases between. Germline loops: CDR1 MDHEN, CDR2 SYDVKM. CDR3 length: 18 residues.

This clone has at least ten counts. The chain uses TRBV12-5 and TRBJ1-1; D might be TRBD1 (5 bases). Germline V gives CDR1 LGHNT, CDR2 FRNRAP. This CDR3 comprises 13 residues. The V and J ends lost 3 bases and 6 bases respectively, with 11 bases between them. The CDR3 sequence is CASGLDSYPEAFF. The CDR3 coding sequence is TGTGCTAGTGGTTTAGACAGTTACCCTGAAGCTTTCTTT.

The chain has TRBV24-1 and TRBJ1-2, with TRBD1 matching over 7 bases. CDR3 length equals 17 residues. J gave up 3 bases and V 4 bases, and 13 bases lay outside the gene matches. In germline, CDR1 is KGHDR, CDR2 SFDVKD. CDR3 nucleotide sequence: TGTGCCACCAGTGACTACACCCGGACAGGTACTCACTATGGCTACACCTTC. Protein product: CATSDYTRTGTHYGYTF.

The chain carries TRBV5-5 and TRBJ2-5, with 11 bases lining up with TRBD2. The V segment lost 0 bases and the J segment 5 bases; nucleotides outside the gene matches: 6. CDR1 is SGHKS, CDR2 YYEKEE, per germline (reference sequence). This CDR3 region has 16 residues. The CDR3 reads CASSLGLAGGQETQYF. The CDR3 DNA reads TGTGCCAGCAGCTTGGGCCTAGCGGGGGGACAGGAGACCCAGTACTTC. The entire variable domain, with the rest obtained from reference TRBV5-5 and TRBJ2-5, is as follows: DAGVTQSPTHLIKTRGQQVTLRCSPISGHKSVSWYQQVLGQGPQFIFQYYEKEERGRGNFPDRFSARQFPNYSSELNVNALLLGDSALYLCASSLGLAGGQETQYFGPGTRLLVL.

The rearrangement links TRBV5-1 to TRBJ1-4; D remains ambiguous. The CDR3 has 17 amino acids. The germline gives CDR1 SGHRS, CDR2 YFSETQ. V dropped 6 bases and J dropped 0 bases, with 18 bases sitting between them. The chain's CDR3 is CASTPKERTATNEKLFF. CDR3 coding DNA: TGCGCCAGCACCCCTAAGGAGAGAACTGCAACTAATGAAAAACTGTTTTTT.

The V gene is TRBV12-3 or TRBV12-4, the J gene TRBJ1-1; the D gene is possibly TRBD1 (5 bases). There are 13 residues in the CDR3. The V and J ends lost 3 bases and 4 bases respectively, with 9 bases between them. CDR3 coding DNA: TGTGCCAGCAGTTTGGAGGGGATCACTGAAGCTTTCTTT. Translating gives CASSLEGITEAFF.

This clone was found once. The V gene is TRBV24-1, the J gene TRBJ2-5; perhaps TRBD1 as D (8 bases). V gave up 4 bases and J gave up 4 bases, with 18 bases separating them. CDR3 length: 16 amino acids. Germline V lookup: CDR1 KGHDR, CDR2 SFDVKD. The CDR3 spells CATSDPTGGEAETQYF. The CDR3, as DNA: TGTGCCACCAGTGACCCAACAGGGGGGGAGGCAGAGACCCAGTACTTC.

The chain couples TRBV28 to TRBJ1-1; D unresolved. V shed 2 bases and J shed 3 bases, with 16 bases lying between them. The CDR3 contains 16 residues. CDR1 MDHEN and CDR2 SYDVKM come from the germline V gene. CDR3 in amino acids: CASSLGAGDWDTEAFF. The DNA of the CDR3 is TGTGCCAGCAGTTTAGGTGCCGGTGACTGGGACACTGAAGCTTTCTTT.

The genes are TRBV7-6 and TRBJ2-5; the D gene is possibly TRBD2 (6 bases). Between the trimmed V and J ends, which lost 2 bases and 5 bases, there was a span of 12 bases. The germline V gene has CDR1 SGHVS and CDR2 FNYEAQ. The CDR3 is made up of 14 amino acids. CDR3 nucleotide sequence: TGTGCCAGCAGCTTAATGCAGGCGGGGGAGACCCAGTACTTC. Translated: CASSLMQAGETQYF.

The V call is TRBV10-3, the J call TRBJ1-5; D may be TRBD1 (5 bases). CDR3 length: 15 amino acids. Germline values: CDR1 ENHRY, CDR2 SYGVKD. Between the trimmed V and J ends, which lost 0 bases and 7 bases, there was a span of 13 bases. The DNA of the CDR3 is TGTGCCATCAGTGAGTCTGGGACTACCGGACAGCCCCAGCATTTT. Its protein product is CAISESGTTGQPQHF.

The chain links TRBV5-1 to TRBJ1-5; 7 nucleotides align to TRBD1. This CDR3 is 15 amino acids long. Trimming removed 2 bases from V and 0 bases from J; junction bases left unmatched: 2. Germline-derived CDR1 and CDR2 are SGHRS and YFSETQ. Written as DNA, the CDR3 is TGCGCCAGCAGCTTCGAGGGGGCTAGCAATCAGCCCCAGCATTTT. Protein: CASSFEGASNQPQHF.

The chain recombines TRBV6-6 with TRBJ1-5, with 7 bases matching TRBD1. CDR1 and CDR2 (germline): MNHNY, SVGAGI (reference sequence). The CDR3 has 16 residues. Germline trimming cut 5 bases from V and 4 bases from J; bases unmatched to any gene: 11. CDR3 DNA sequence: TGTGCCAGCAGTCGACAGGGCTCTCGCCTGAATCAGCCCCAGCATTTT. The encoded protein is CASSRQGSRLNQPQHF.

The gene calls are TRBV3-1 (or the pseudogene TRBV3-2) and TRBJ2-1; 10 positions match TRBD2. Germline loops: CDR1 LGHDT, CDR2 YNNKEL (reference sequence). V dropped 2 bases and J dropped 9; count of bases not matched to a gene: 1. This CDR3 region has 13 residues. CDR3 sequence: CASSQRTSGEQFF. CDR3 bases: TGTGCCAGCAGCCAAAGGACTAGCGGTGAGCAGTTCTTC.

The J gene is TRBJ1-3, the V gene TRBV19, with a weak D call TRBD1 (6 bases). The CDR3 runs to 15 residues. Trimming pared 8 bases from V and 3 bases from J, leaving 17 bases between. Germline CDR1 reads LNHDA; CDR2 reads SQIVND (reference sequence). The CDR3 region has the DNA TGTGCCAGTGGAACGAGGGGGGGGAGTGGAAACACCATATATTTT. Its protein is CASGTRGGSGNTIYF.

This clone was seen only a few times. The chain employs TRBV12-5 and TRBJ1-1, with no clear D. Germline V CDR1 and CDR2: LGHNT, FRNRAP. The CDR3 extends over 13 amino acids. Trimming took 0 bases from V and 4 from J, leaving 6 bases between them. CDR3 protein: CASGLVVGTEAFF. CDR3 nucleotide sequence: TGTGCTAGTGGTTTGGTAGTCGGCACTGAAGCTTTCTTT.

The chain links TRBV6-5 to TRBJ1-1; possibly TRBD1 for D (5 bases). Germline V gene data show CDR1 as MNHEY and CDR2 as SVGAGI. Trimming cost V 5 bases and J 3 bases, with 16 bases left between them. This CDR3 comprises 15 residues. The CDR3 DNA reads TGTGCCAGCAGTCGGGTGGGGCCAGAGTACACTGAAGCTTTCTTT. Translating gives CASSRVGPEYTEAFF.

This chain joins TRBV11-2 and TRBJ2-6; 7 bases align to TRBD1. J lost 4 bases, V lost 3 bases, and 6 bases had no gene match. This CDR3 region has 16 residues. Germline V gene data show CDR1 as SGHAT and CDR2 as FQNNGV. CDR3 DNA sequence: TGTGCCAGCAGCTTTATGACAGGGCTCGGGGCCAACGTCCTGACTTTC. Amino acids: CASSFMTGLGANVLTF.

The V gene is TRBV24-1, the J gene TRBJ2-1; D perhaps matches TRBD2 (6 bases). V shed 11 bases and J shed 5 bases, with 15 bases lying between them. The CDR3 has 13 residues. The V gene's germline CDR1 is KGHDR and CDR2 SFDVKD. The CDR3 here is CAIGSLDNNEQFF. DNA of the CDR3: TGTGCCATCGGGAGTTTAGATAACAATGAGCAGTTCTTC.

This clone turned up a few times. This CDR3 reads CASGNPASNEKLFF. CDR3 sequence (DNA): TGTGCCAGCGGTAACCCCGCGTCTAATGAAAAACTGTTTTTT. The V and J genes are TRBV6-5 and TRBJ1-4; D gene ambiguous. Trimming left V 8 bases short and J 3 bases short, with 13 bases between. The CDR3 loop spans 14 amino acids. Germline-derived CDR1 and CDR2 are MNHEY and SVGAGI.

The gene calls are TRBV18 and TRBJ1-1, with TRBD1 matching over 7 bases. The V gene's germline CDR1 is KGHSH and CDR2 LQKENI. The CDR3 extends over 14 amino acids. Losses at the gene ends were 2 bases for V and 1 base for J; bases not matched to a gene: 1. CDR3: CASSPGTENTEAFF. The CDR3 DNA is TGTGCCAGCTCACCAGGGACAGAGAACACTGAAGCTTTCTTT. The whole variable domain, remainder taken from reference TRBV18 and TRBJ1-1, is NAGVMQNPRHLVRRRGQEARLRCSPMKGHSHVYWYRQLPEEGLKFMVYLQKENIIDESGMPKERFSAEFPKEGPSILRIQQVVRGDSAAYFCASSPGTENTEAFFGQGTRLTVV.

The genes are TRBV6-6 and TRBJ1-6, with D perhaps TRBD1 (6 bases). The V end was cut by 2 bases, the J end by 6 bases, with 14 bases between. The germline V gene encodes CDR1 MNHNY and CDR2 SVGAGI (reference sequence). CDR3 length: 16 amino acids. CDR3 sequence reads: CASSYESARGNSPLHF. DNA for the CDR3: TGTGCCAGCAGTTACGAATCGGCCAGGGGTAATTCACCCCTCCACTTT.

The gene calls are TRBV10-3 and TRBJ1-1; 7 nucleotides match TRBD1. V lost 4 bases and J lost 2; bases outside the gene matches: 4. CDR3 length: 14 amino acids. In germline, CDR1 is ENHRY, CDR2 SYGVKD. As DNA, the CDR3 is TGTGCCATCAGTGCAGGGGGAGACAACACTGAAGCTTTCTTT. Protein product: CAISAGGDNTEAFF.